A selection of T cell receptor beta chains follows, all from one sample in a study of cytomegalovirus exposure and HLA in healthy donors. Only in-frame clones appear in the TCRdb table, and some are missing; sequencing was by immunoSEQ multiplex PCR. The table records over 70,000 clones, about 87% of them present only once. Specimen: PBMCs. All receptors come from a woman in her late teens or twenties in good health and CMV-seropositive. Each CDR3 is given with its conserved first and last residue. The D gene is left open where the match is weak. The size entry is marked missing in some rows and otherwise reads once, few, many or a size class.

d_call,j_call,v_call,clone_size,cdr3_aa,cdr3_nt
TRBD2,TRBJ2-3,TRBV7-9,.,CASSLGLAGVSRTDTQYF,TGTGCCAGCAGCTTAGGGTTAGCGGGAGTTTCGCGGACAGATACGCAGTATTTT
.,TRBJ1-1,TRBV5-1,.,CASSLAWKGENTEAFF,TGCGCCAGCAGCTTGGCCTGGAAGGGGGAGAACACTGAAGCTTTCTTT
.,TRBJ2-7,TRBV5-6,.,CASSLAGLPTYEQYF,TGTGCCAGCAGCTTGGCCGGACTCCCAACCTACGAGCAGTACTTC
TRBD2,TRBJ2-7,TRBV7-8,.,CASSLETSGEYEQYF,TGTGCCAGCAGCTTAGAGACTAGCGGGGAATACGAGCAGTACTTC
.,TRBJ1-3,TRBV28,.,CASSLGTVSSGNTIYF,TGTGCCAGCAGTTTAGGCACAGTTTCCTCTGGAAACACCATATATTTT
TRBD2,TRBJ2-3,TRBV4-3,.,CASSRLLAGDPDTQYF,TGCGCCAGCAGCCGCCTACTAGCGGGGGATCCAGATACGCAGTATTTT
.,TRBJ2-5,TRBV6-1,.,CASSAVVPETQYF,TGTGCCAGCAGTGCTGTAGTACCAGAGACCCAGTACTTC
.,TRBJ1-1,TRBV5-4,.,CASSLVGRNTEAFF,TGTGCCAGCAGCTTGGTCGGGAGGAACACTGAAGCTTTCTTT
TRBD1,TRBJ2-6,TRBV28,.,CASGALRNLQGAGANVLTF,TGTGCCAGCGGGGCCCTTAGGAATTTACAGGGGGCTGGGGCCAACGTCCTGACTTTC
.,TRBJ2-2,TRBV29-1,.,CSVDRDTGELFF,TGCAGCGTTGACAGGGACACCGGGGAGCTGTTTTTT
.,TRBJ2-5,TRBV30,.,CAWGTAQETQYF,TGTGCCTGGGGAACAGCCCAAGAGACCCAGTACTTC
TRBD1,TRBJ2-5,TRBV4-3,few,CASSQGTGGRETQYF,TGCGCCAGCAGCCAAGGCACAGGGGGCCGGGAGACCCAGTACTTC
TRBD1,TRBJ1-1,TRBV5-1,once,CASSRTGGHTEAFF,TGCGCCAGCAGCCGGACAGGGGGCCACACTGAAGCTTTCTTT
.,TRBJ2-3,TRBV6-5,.,CASSYRDITDTQYF,TGTGCCAGCAGTTACAGGGACATAACAGATACGCAGTATTTT
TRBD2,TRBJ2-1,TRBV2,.,CASRITSGGEVHEQFF,TGTGCCAGCAGGATCACTAGCGGGGGAGAAGTTCATGAGCAGTTCTTC
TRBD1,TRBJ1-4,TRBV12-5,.,CASGLPGQENEKLFF,TGTGCTAGTGGTTTGCCGGGACAGGAGAATGAAAAACTGTTTTTT
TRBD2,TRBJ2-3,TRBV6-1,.,CAADPASGGAYTQYF,TGTGCCGCGGATCCGGCTAGCGGGGGGGCTTATACGCAGTATTTT
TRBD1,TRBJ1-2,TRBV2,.,CASSVGQENYGYTF,TGTGCCAGCAGTGTGGGACAGGAAAACTATGGCTACACCTTC
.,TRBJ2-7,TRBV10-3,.,CAISGGRSSYEQYF,TGTGCCATCAGTGGGGGCCGAAGCTCCTACGAGCAGTACTTC
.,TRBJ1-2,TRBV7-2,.,CASSLVAYGYTF,TGTGCCAGCAGCTTAGTTGCGTATGGCTACACCTTC
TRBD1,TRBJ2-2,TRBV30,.,CAWRTGGNGELFF,TGTGCCTGGAGGACAGGGGGCAACGGGGAGCTGTTTTTT
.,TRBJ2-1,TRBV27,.,CASSVSPGHFTDEQFF,TGTGCCAGCAGTGTATCTCCGGGACATTTCACGGATGAGCAGTTCTTC
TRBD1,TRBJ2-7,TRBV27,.,CASSLDRGTYEQYF,TGTGCCAGCAGTTTAGACAGGGGGACCTACGAGCAGTACTTC
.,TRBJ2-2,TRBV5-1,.,CASSLVSGELFF,TGCGCCAGCAGCTTGGTATCGGGGGAGCTGTTTTTT
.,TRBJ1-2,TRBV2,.,CASNSLLGGYTF,TGTGCCAGCAATTCCCTACTAGGGGGCTACACCTTC
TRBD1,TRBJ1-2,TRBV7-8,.,CASSSLLEGAKDGYTF,TGTGCCAGCAGCTCCCTCCTGGAGGGGGCTAAGGATGGCTACACCTTC
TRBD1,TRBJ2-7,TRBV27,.,CASSPNRGLSYEQYF,TGTGCCAGCAGCCCGAACAGGGGGCTCTCCTACGAGCAGTACTTC
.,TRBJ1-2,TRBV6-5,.,CATSTGYGGYTF,TGTGCCACATCTACAGGGTACGGTGGCTACACCTTC
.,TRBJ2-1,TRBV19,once,CASSTLESSYNEQFF,TGTGCCAGTAGTACTCTAGAGAGCTCCTACAATGAGCAGTTCTTC
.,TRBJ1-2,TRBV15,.,CATSTLKGANLYGYTF,TGTGCCACCAGCACTCTAAAAGGGGCAAACCTCTATGGCTACACCTTC
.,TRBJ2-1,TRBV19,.,CASSNGPTGNEQFF,TGTGCCAGTAGTAACGGTCCCACGGGTAATGAGCAGTTCTTC
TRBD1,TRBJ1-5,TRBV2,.,CASSAGQWGNQPQHF,TGTGCCAGCAGTGCGGGACAGTGGGGCAATCAGCCCCAGCATTTT
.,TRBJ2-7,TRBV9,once,CASSPTGGTHEQYF,TGTGCCAGCAGCCCCACCGGCGGGACCCACGAGCAATACTTC